A single sample is the source of the 8 T cell receptor beta chains below, sequenced in a study of T cell changes during pregnancy in multiple sclerosis. Repertoires were generated with immunoSEQ multiplex PCR, while TCRdb's copy carries only in-frame clones and drops some. The sample comprises fewer than 20,000 clones, around 85% of which are singletons, and over 8.5% rests with the top ten. The sample was CD8+ T cells from peripheral blood mononuclear cells, taken after pregnancy. These receptors were obtained from a female donor with multiple sclerosis, enrolled in a pregnancy study.

This chain uses TRBV5-6 with TRBJ2-5, with D perhaps matching TRBD2 (6 bases). Trimming took off 2 bases at V and 0 bases at J, with 14 bases between the two ends. The germline gives CDR1 SGHDT, CDR2 YYEEEE. CDR3 size: 16 residues. Here the CDR3 DNA reads TGTGCCAGCAGCTTTCGCGGGGAAGGGTACCAAGAGACCCAGTACTTC. Residues: CASSFRGEGYQETQYF.

The chain is built from TRBV14 and TRBJ1-2; D perhaps matches TRBD1 (5 bases). This CDR3 is 15 amino acids long. The germline V gene has CDR1 SGHDN and CDR2 FVKESK. V was clipped by 1 base and J by 1 base, with 10 bases between them. The CDR3 nucleotides read TGTGCCAGCAGCCAAGTAGCAGGGAATAACTATGGCTACACCTTC. Its protein product is CASSQVAGNNYGYTF.

CDR3 in amino acids: CASSHDRTSGGASYEQYF. The CDR3 nucleotides are TGCGCCAGCAGCCACGACAGGACTAGCGGGGGGGCGTCCTACGAGCAGTACTTC. The V and J genes are TRBV4-3 and TRBJ2-7, with 15 bases that match TRBD2. CDR1 LGHNA and CDR2 YSLEER come from the germline V gene. The CDR3 has 18 amino acids. V lost 3 bases to trimming and J lost 1 base; unmatched junction nucleotides: 7.

This chain joins TRBV9 and TRBJ2-7; tentative D call: TRBD2 (6 bases). The CDR3 is 13 amino acids. The germline gives CDR1 SGDLS, CDR2 YYNGEE. V was cut by 2 bases and J by 7 bases, with 13 bases left in between. CDR3 DNA sequence: TGTGCCAGCAGCGTTTTCGGGAGTGGTGAGCAGTACTTC. Amino acid sequence: CASSVFGSGEQYF.

The sample holds a few counts of this clone. The rearrangement joins TRBV7-2 to TRBJ2-7, with 7 bases aligning to TRBD1. The CDR3 consists of 16 residues. After removal of 5 bases from V and 0 bases from J, the junction contained 10 bases not matched to a gene. Germline V gives CDR1 SGHTA, CDR2 FQGNSA. The CDR3: CASSQDRLRSSYEQYF. CDR3 in DNA: TGTGCCAGCAGCCAGGACAGGCTAAGGAGCTCCTACGAGCAGTACTTC. The full variable domain, in which reference TRBV7-2 and TRBJ2-7 provide the parts outside the CDR3, is GAGVSQSPSNKVTEKGKDVELRCDPISGHTALYWYRQSLGQGLEFLIYFQGNSAPDKSGLPSDRFSAERTGGSVSTLTIQRTQQEDSAVYLCASSQDRLRSSYEQYFGPGTRLTVT.

The chain combines TRBV27 with TRBJ2-1; 9 bases map to TRBD2. Germline V CDR1 and CDR2: MNHEY, SMNVEV (reference sequence). The trim removed 7 bases at V and 9 bases at J, leaving 4 bases unmatched. This CDR3 spans 12 amino acids. The CDR3 region has the DNA TGTGCCAGCACAGGACTAGCGCGTGAGCAGTTCTTC. Translating it yields CASTGLAREQFF.

The chain recombines TRBV6-1 with TRBJ1-1; a weak D match, TRBD1 (6 bases). The germline V and J ends were trimmed by 2 bases and 2 bases, with 12 bases remaining between them. The CDR3 contains 15 residues. CDR1 is MNHNS, CDR2 SASEGT, per germline. CDR3 amino acids: CASSESWTANTEAFF. The CDR3 DNA reads as TGTGCCAGCAGTGAATCATGGACAGCTAACACTGAAGCTTTCTTT.

This clone was seen just once. This sequence joins TRBV6-5 and TRBJ2-2, with no clear D. Looked up from germline, CDR1 is MNHEY and CDR2 is SVGAGI. The CDR3 spans 15 residues. V was trimmed by 0 bases and J by 1 base, leaving 6 bases between them. The CDR3 DNA follows: TGTGCCAGCAGTTACTCTACGGGGAACACCGGGGAGCTGTTTTTT. Translation: CASSYSTGNTGELFF.